This TCR beta chain was sequenced in a study of blood T cell repertoires in COVID-19. About the research overall: Acute-phase and convalescent COVID-19 samples originated in the United States, Italy and Spain.

Authors' methods: Scientists estimated how many nucleated cells there were by amplifying reference gene primers. Data came from immunoSEQ multiplex PCR; TCRdb stores just in-frame clones and leaves some out. V and J calls and clone size are given by that table; D and trimming were obtained from the DNA. Among around 300,000 clones, about 85% were seen once, and the ten largest hold roughly 2.1%. The table lists this clone with many counts. This CDR3 comprises 15 residues. Trimming took off 1 base at V and 10 bases at J, with 14 bases between the two ends. Germline assignment: CDR1 SGHAT and CDR2 FQNNGV.

This clonotype was sampled from a young man with active or convalescent COVID-19. The V gene is TRBV11-2, the J gene TRBJ1-6; D perhaps matches TRBD1 (5 bases). Sequenced material: peripheral blood. The CDR3 loop reads CASSLGPGPGSPLHF. The CDR3, as DNA: TGTGCCAGCAGCTTAGGACCAGGGCCTGGATCACCCCTCCACTTT.